Each of the 23 T cell receptor beta chains below was sequenced from the same sample in a study. TCRdb re-called the RT-PCR reads with MiXCR, one entry per CDR3 protein. The repertoire holds about 700,000 distinct CDR3 sequences, with 13% to 15% as singletons. The sequenced sample was memory CD4+ T cells from blood. These TCRs come from a female donor in good health, serving as a healthy control.

There are many counts of this clonotype. V gene TRBV10-3 combines with J gene TRBJ2-2, with D hard to call. The V gene lost 5 bases and the J gene lost 4 bases, with 5 bases spanning the gap. The CDR3 has 12 residues. CDR1 and CDR2 from the germline V gene are ENHRY and SYGVKD. The CDR3 sequence: CAISQGTGELFF. The CDR3 nucleotides read TGTGCCATCAGTCAAGGCACCGGGGAGCTGTTTTTT.

This clonotype occurred once. The J gene is TRBJ1-5, the V gene TRBV7-9, with D perhaps matching TRBD1 (6 bases). Germline V CDR1 and CDR2: SEHNR, FQNEAQ (reference sequence). Trimming removed 5 bases at V and 7 bases at J, with 9 bases between. The CDR3 covers 12 residues. The CDR3 loop is CASSMTGQPQHF. CDR3 DNA: TGTGCCAGCAGCATGACAGGACAGCCCCAGCATTTT.

There are many counts of this clonotype. This chain uses TRBV5-1 with TRBJ2-4; 8 nucleotides agree with TRBD1. V shed 0 bases, J shed 7 bases, and the junction held 6 bases outside the gene matches. The CDR3 length is 15 residues. Germline lookup yields CDR1 SGHRS and CDR2 YFSETQ. This CDR3 is CASSLALTGANIQYF. DNA of the CDR3: TGCGCCAGCAGCTTGGCCCTGACAGGGGCGAACATTCAGTACTTC.

The V and J genes are TRBV6-5 and TRBJ2-7; D is unresolved. Germline V gives CDR1 MNHEY, CDR2 SVGAGI. V shed 0 bases and J shed 1 base, with 7 bases lying between them. CDR3 length equals 14 residues. In DNA, the CDR3 is TGTGCCAGCAGTTACTCGCTCAGATCCTACGAGCAGTACTTC. The encoded protein is CASSYSLRSYEQYF.

This clonotype was seen a few times. The V gene is TRBV29-1, the J gene TRBJ2-7; D remains unclear. V was shortened by 0 bases and J by 3 bases, with 6 bases between the two germline ends. CDR3 length: 12 residues. Germline CDR1 reads SQVTM; CDR2 reads ANQGSEA. The CDR3 here is CSVEDRRYEQYF. For the CDR3, the DNA is TGCAGCGTTGAAGATCGTCGCTACGAGCAGTACTTC.

This clonotype occurred many times. V and J are TRBV10-3 and TRBJ2-1; D may correspond to TRBD1 or TRBD2 (6 bases each). In germline, CDR1 is ENHRY, CDR2 SYGVKD. This CDR3 comprises 14 residues. V was clipped by 2 bases and J by 7 bases, with 12 bases between them. CDR3 loop: CAISENTGRNEQFF. CDR3 DNA sequence: TGTGCCATCAGTGAGAATACAGGGAGGAATGAGCAGTTCTTC.

This clonotype has more than one count but fewer than ten. The V and J genes are TRBV4-1 and TRBJ2-1, with 7 bases aligning to TRBD2. The CDR3 is made up of 17 amino acids. Trimming at V came to 1 base and at J to 0 bases, leaving 6 bases not matched to a gene. Germline V lookup: CDR1 MGHRA, CDR2 YSYEKL. CDR3 amino acids: CASSQGRAGLSYNEQFF. Written as DNA, the CDR3 is TGCGCCAGCAGCCAAGGGAGAGCGGGGCTCTCCTACAATGAGCAGTTCTTC.

This clonotype was seen more than once but under ten times. V and J are TRBV7-3 and TRBJ2-1, with D maybe TRBD1 (6 bases). The germline V gene encodes CDR1 SGHTA and CDR2 FQGTGA. This CDR3 comprises 14 residues. Trimming removed 6 bases at V and 5 bases at J, with 14 bases between. The CDR3 DNA reads TGTGCCAGCAGTCCCGAGAGGGGGAACAATGAGCAGTTCTTC. This codes for CASSPERGNNEQFF.

This clonotype was seen more than once but under ten times. The V and J genes are TRBV3-1 and TRBJ1-3; D is undetermined. The CDR3 covers 15 residues. Trimming cost V 1 base and J 0 bases, with 7 bases left between them. Germline assignment: CDR1 LGHDT and CDR2 YNNKEL (reference sequence). The CDR3 sequence: CASSQGSRSGNTIYF. CDR3 DNA sequence: TGTGCCAGCAGCCAAGGGTCTCGCTCTGGAAACACCATATATTTT. The whole variable domain, remainder taken from reference TRBV3-1 and TRBJ1-3, is DTAVSQTPKYLVTQMGNDKSIKCEQNLGHDTMYWYKQDSKKFLKIMFSYNNKELIINETVPNRFSPKSPDKAHLNLHINSLELGDSAVYFCASSQGSRSGNTIYFGEGSWLTVV.

Many counts were recorded for this clonotype. This sequence joins TRBV5-1 and TRBJ2-3, with 12 bases that match TRBD2. Germline assignment: CDR1 SGHRS and CDR2 YFSETQ. J lost 2 bases, V lost 3 bases, and 4 bases had no gene match. The CDR3 consists of 16 residues. The CDR3 DNA sequence: TGCGCCAGCAGCTCGGGACTAGCGGGCGCCACAGATACGCAGTATTTT. It specifies CASSSGLAGATDTQYF.

This chain uses TRBV6-2 or TRBV6-3 with TRBJ2-1, with 10 bases matching TRBD2. The junction had 6 bases not matched to a gene; V was cut back by 8 bases and J by 5 bases. The germline gives CDR1 MNHEY, CDR2 SVGEGT. This CDR3 contains 14 residues. The CDR3 region has the DNA TGTGCCAGCGTTTTAGCGGGGGGCGACAATGAGCAGTTCTTC. It translates to CASVLAGGDNEQFF.

This clonotype was seen ten or more times. V usage is TRBV7-2 and J usage is TRBJ2-3; D perhaps matches TRBD2 (6 bases). The V gene lost 1 base and the J gene lost 8 bases, with 10 bases spanning the gap. The CDR3 consists of 13 residues. Germline V gives CDR1 SGHTA, CDR2 FQGNSA. The CDR3 region has the DNA TGTGCCAGCAGCTTAGAGGAGGGCCCTACGCAGTATTTT. The encoded protein is CASSLEEGPTQYF.

The chain has TRBV5-1 and TRBJ2-7, with 12 positions matching TRBD1. Germline loops: CDR1 SGHRS, CDR2 YFSETQ. Trimming cost V 5 bases and J 7 bases; bases outside gene matches: 7. This CDR3 is 14 amino acids long. In DNA form, the CDR3 reads TGCGCCAGCAGAACCGGGACAGGGGGCTTGGAGCAGTACTTC. It specifies CASRTGTGGLEQYF.

The chain joins TRBV5-1 to TRBJ2-1, with 10 bases matching TRBD2. V gave up 1 base and J gave up 9 bases; unmatched junction bases: 4. Germline V gene lookup returns CDR1 SGHRS and CDR2 YFSETQ. The CDR3 totals 14 residues. CDR3: CASSLLASGGEQFF. CDR3 nucleotide sequence: TGCGCCAGCAGCTTGTTGGCTAGCGGGGGTGAGCAGTTCTTC.

The chain is built from TRBV28 and TRBJ1-6; D ambiguous. This CDR3 region has 14 residues. Trimming took off 2 bases at V and 9 bases at J, with 11 bases between the two ends. Looked up from germline, CDR1 is MDHEN and CDR2 is SYDVKM. CDR3: CASSLPLGSSPLHF. DNA of the CDR3: TGTGCCAGCAGTTTACCCTTGGGGAGTTCACCCCTCCACTTT.

In its sample, this clonotype was seen many times. V usage is TRBV6-6 and J usage is TRBJ2-7, with 11 bases fitting TRBD1. J gave up 4 bases and V 7 bases, and 6 bases lay outside the gene matches. Germline CDR1 and CDR2: MNHNY and SVGAGI (reference sequence). The CDR3 consists of 14 residues. Written as DNA, the CDR3 is TGTGCCAGCACCCCCCGGGACAGGGGGTACGAGCAGTACTTC. Amino acid sequence: CASTPRDRGYEQYF.

This clonotype occurred a few times. The chain joins TRBV7-9 to TRBJ2-5; D is ambiguous. Per the germline V gene, CDR1 is SEHNR and CDR2 is FQNEAQ (reference sequence). The CDR3 covers 13 residues. Trimming pared 5 bases from V and 4 bases from J, leaving 11 bases between. Written as DNA, the CDR3 is TGTGCCAGCAGCCTAAATCTTGGAGAGACCCAGTACTTC. Residues: CASSLNLGETQYF. The full variable domain, with the rest looked up from reference TRBV7-9 and TRBJ2-5, is DTGVSQNPRHKITKRGQNVTFRCDPISEHNRLYWYRQTLGQGPEFLTYFQNEAQLEKSRLLSDRFSAERPKGSFSTLEIQRTEQGDSAMYLCASSLNLGETQYFGPGTRLLVL.

This clonotype was counted only a few times. The chain joins TRBV27 to TRBJ1-5; 8 bases match TRBD1. The CDR3 sequence is 15 residues long. Germline CDR1 MNHEY, CDR2 SMNVEV (reference sequence). V dropped 6 bases and J dropped 6; count of bases not matched to a gene: 10. CDR3 nucleotides: TGTGCCAGCAGCTTGGACAGGGAAGGGGGTCAGCCCCAGCATTTT. Its protein product is CASSLDREGGQPQHF.

The chain recombines TRBV7-2 with TRBJ1-1; D is unclear. The germline V gene has CDR1 SGHTA and CDR2 FQGNSA. This CDR3 comprises 14 residues. The ends were cut back, 2 bases at V and 0 bases at J, with 7 bases in the middle. Here the CDR3 DNA reads TGTGCCAGCAGCTTATTTTCGGTGAACACTGAAGCTTTCTTT. It specifies CASSLFSVNTEAFF.

The table lists this clonotype with many counts. This rearrangement joins TRBV29-1 to TRBJ1-2, with 7 bases lining up with TRBD1. V gave up 8 bases and J gave up 6 bases; unmatched junction bases: 6. The CDR3 has 11 residues. Germline CDR1 reads SQVTM; CDR2 reads ANQGSEA. Written as DNA, the CDR3 is TGCAGCTCCCAGGACAGGAATGGCTACACCTTC. This sequence encodes CSSQDRNGYTF.

The table lists this clonotype with a few counts. The V call is TRBV6-1, the J call TRBJ1-3, with 7 nucleotides matching TRBD1. The CDR3 sequence is 14 residues long. Per the germline V gene, CDR1 is MNHNS and CDR2 is SASEGT. Trimming at V came to 6 bases and at J to 4 bases, leaving 6 bases not matched to a gene. The CDR3 protein is CASRAKTGGNTIYF. The CDR3 DNA sequence: TGTGCCAGCAGGGCGAAGACAGGGGGAAACACCATATATTTT.

This clonotype was recorded many times. V and J are TRBV7-2 and TRBJ2-7; weak D call: TRBD1 (5 bases). The CDR3 is made up of 15 amino acids. V was trimmed by 1 base and J by 6 bases, leaving 16 bases between them. Germline CDR1 and CDR2: SGHTA and FQGNSA. The CDR3 coding sequence is TGTGCCAGCAGCTTAGGGGGCTCAGGTTCTTCCGAGCAGTACTTC. Translating it yields CASSLGGSGSSEQYF.

V gene TRBV9 combines with J gene TRBJ1-1; TRBD1 aligns across 7 bases. This CDR3 is 15 amino acids long. The V gene's germline CDR1 is SGDLS and CDR2 YYNGEE. Trimming took 0 bases from V and 4 from J; bases not matched to a gene: 6. CDR3 sequence reads: CASSVEVRDSTEAFF. DNA for the CDR3: TGTGCCAGCAGCGTAGAGGTCAGGGACAGCACTGAAGCTTTCTTT.